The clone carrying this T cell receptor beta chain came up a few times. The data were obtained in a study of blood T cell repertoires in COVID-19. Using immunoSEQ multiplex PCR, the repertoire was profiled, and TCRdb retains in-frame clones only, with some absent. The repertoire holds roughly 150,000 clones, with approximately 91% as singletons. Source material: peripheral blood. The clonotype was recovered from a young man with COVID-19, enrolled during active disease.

CDR3 region: CASSQGSGSGYEQYF. In DNA form, the CDR3 reads TGTGCCAGCAGCCAAGGTAGCGGTTCGGGGTACGAGCAGTACTTC. This chain uses TRBV4-2 with TRBJ2-7; D may be TRBD2 (6 bases). The CDR3 totals 15 residues. V was pared by 1 base and J by 4 bases, with 14 bases between. Per the germline V gene, CDR1 is LGHNA and CDR2 is YNFKEQ.